This is a list of T cell receptor beta chains from one sample in a study of spatial heterogeneity in lung cancer. One entry per CDR3 protein results from TCRdb running MiXCR on the 5' RACE reads. Among more than 8,000 distinct CDR3 sequences listed, around 11% were seen once. The specimen comprised lung tumor tissue, sampled at surgery. All receptors come from a female donor with early-stage non-small cell lung cancer. CDR3s include the opening cysteine and the closing phenylalanine or tryptophan. D genes are given only for firm matches. Some rows have no size entry. The others give once, few or many, or a class for an expanded clone.

>-|TRBJ1-1|TRBV6-6|-
TGTGCCAGCAGTATGTTAGGGAACACTGAAGCTTTCTTT
CASSMLGNTEAFF
>-|TRBJ1-1|TRBV6-2/TRBV6-3|many
TGTGCCAGCAGAGGCGGTATCAGTGAAGCTTTCTTT
CASRGGISEAFF
>TRBD1|TRBJ2-1|TRBV11-2|few
TGTGCCAGCAGCTCCCCCCGGGGACAGCCCTACAATGAGCAGTTCTTC
CASSSPRGQPYNEQFF
>-|TRBJ1-4|TRBV28|few
TGTGCCAGCAGTTATCCGGGCCTTAATGAAAAACTGTTTTTT
CASSYPGLNEKLFF
>TRBD1|TRBJ2-7|TRBV5-1|-
TGCGCCAGCAGTAGGGACAGGATGTACGAGCAGTACTTC
CASSRDRMYEQYF
>-|TRBJ2-7|TRBV11-2|medium-sized
TGTGCCAGCAGCTTAGGCCCCAGAGCCAGCGACGAGCAGTACTTC
CASSLGPRASDEQYF
>-|TRBJ2-7|TRBV5-4|few
TGTGCCAGCAGCAAAAGGGGGGGAGGTCGGCTTGAGGAGCAGTACTTC
CASSKRGGGRLEEQYF
>TRBD2|TRBJ2-2|TRBV6-5|many
TGTGCCAGCAGTTCCCTCGGACTAGCGGGATACAACACCGGGGAGCTGTTTTTT
CASSSLGLAGYNTGELFF
>-|TRBJ2-3|TRBV7-9|-
TGTGCCAGCAGCCAGGGATTTCGGGCGCAGTATTTT
CASSQGFRAQYF
>-|TRBJ2-1|TRBV4-2|-
TGTGCCAGCAGCCAAGATGTCGGCTTAAGCTCCTACAATGAGCAGTTCTTC
CASSQDVGLSSYNEQFF
>-|TRBJ2-1|TRBV7-2|-
TGTGCCAGCAGCTCGAGAGGGGCGGGGATGCAGTTCTTC
CASSSRGAGMQFF
>TRBD2|TRBJ2-1|TRBV20-1|large
TGCAGTGCTAGAGATTATGACGGGACTAGCGGGGGGGCCCATTACAATGAGCAGTTCTTC
CSARDYDGTSGGAHYNEQFF